This TCR beta chain was sequenced during a study of blood T cell repertoires in COVID-19. Study context: Sources were T cells, B-cell-depleted T cells, or PBMCs; the material itself was cDNA or gDNA.

Clones were read by immunoSEQ multiplex PCR, and TCRdb kept only the in-frame ones, dropping some. The sample has about 68,000 clones, around 90% seen once. With 7 bases removed from V and 0 bases from J, the gap between germline ends came to 15 bases. The CDR3 has 15 residues. Germline CDR1 ENHRY, CDR2 SYGVKD. This clone has just a few counts. The TCR was taken from a woman aged 45-65 years with COVID-19, enrolled during active disease. Sequenced input: peripheral blood. The gene calls are TRBV10-3 and TRBJ1-2, with a weak D call TRBD1 (6 bases). Here the CDR3 reads CAIKRSGEANYGYTF. The CDR3 DNA reads as TGTGCCATCAAAAGGTCAGGGGAAGCTAACTATGGCTACACCTTC.